This record covers a single T cell receptor beta chain. Antigen specificity is unknown. Time point specified: week 5, during vaccination. Vaccination used 300 ug of mutant IDH1 20-mer peptide per dose, with topical imiquimod. The protocol was immunoSEQ multiplex PCR, while the TCRdb copy is restricted to in-frame clones and leaves out a portion. Here the sample spans around 32,000 clones, roughly 87% being singletons. The entry originates in a study of a mutant IDH1 vaccine in newly diagnosed glioma. Background on the study: The earlier regimen, radiotherapy, temozolomide, or both, was most often both.

Trimming left V 2 bases short and J 3 bases short, with 8 bases between. The CDR3 length is 13 residues. In germline, CDR1 is SGHRS, CDR2 YFSETQ. Findings and caveats of the study: Detectable vaccine-induced immune responses arose in almost 95% of patients.

The sequence came from a woman in her 40s with glioma. Some clones in this sample may be carry-over from other donors' samples. The V and J genes are TRBV5-1 and TRBJ2-5; possibly TRBD2 for D (5 bases). The starting material was peripheral blood mononuclear cells (PBMCs), obtained from a glioma patient whose treatment included an IDH1 peptide vaccine. CDR3 DNA: TGCGCCAGCAGCTTAGACTATGAAGAGACCCAGTACTTC. It encodes CASSLDYEETQYF.